The following is a T cell receptor (beta chain) sequence with its context. Its antigen is not known. The entry originates in a study of graft-versus-host responses after intestinal transplantation. TCRdb's table, derived via immunoSEQ multiplex PCR, lists solely in-frame clones and lacks some. The table shows roughly 80,000 clones, with about nine tenths occurring only once. This clonotype was sampled from a human donor who was the organ donor for an intestinal transplant. The specimen comprised unstimulated CD8+ T cells sorted from spleen or lymph node cells, sampled before transplant.

The CDR3 sequence is CASSLVQNLYNEQFF. Written as DNA, the CDR3 is TGTGCCAGCAGCCTAGTACAGAACTTATACAATGAGCAGTTCTTC. This chain uses TRBV7-9 with TRBJ2-1, with D unclear. The CDR3 runs to 15 residues. Germline-derived CDR1 and CDR2 are SEHNR and FQNEAQ (reference sequence). V lost 5 bases and J lost 4, with 15 bases in between.